The T cell receptor beta chain under discussion was sequenced for a study of cytomegalovirus exposure and HLA in healthy donors. For the study at large: Later, an analysis reported that the 120 or so validation repertoires had used the same platform as the 500 to 750 first-cohort repertoires.

Whole-study results and caveats: There were 150 to 200 TCR beta chains listed as cytomegalovirus-associated.

V gave up 4 bases and J gave up 0 bases; unmatched junction bases: 3. In germline, CDR1 is SGHRS, CDR2 YFSETQ. The CDR3 covers 14 residues. Some clones are missing from TCRdb's copy, which holds only in-frame ones; the method was immunoSEQ multiplex PCR. The data show about 120,000 clones, roughly nine tenths seen once. This clone was observed once. Its antigen is not known. Material for sequencing was PBMCs. V is TRBV5-1 and J is TRBJ1-1, with 7 bases lining up with TRBD1. This receptor was obtained from a young man in good health and CMV-seropositive. CDR3 sequence: CASSTGDVNTEAFF. The CDR3 DNA follows: TGCGCCAGCAGCACAGGGGACGTGAACACTGAAGCTTTCTTT.